The next 8 T cell receptor beta chains were all read from a single sample in a study of T cells after yellow fever vaccination. TCRdb re-called the 5' RACE reads with MiXCR, one entry per CDR3 protein. Of roughly 79,000 distinct CDR3 sequences detected, approximately 7.3% appear once; the ten largest clones hold roughly 30%. The sequences come from CD8+ T cells sorted from PBMCs, collected 10 to 11 days after the first yellow fever vaccination. Every receptor here comes from a man aged 18 to 29 who received the YFV17D yellow fever vaccine.

The sample holds many counts of this clonotype. V and J are TRBV12-3 or TRBV12-4 and TRBJ2-1; TRBD2 might be the D (6 bases). This CDR3 comprises 19 residues. Trimming cost V 4 bases and J 1 base, with 23 bases left between them. CDR3 in amino acids: CASSSLRPGWGESYNEQFF. In DNA, the CDR3 is TGTGCCAGCAGTTCCCTGCGGCCTGGTTGGGGGGAGTCCTACAATGAGCAGTTCTTC.

This clonotype has only a few counts. The chain is built from TRBV15 and TRBJ1-5; D is unresolved. The germline V gene encodes CDR1 LNHNV and CDR2 YYDKDF (reference sequence). The CDR3 totals 14 residues. Between the trimmed V and J ends, which lost 2 bases and 4 bases, there was a span of 9 bases. CDR3 nucleotides: TGTGCCACCAGCAGAAAAGGAAGAAATCAGCCCCAGCATTTT. It is translated as CATSRKGRNQPQHF.

This clonotype showed up many times. The CDR3 reads CASSPGQGAAGELFF. The DNA for the CDR3 is TGTGCCAGCAGCCCGGGACAGGGGGCGGCCGGGGAGCTGTTTTTT. The chain links TRBV5-4 to TRBJ2-2, with 12 bases that match TRBD1. V was pared by 4 bases and J by 6 bases, with 4 bases of the junction left unmatched. The germline CDR1 and CDR2 sequences are SGHNT and YYREEE (reference sequence). The CDR3 is made up of 15 amino acids.

This clonotype was counted many times. The chain couples TRBV4-3 to TRBJ2-1, with TRBD1 matching over 7 bases. J gave up 4 bases and V 4 bases, and 7 bases lay outside the gene matches. The CDR3 is 15 amino acids. Germline CDR1 reads LGHNA; CDR2 reads YSLEER. The CDR3 DNA follows: TGCGCCAGCAGCCCAGGGACAGCAAATTACAATGAGCAGTTCTTC. Amino acids: CASSPGTANYNEQFF.

This clonotype was seen ten or more times. V and J are TRBV6-6 and TRBJ2-5; 8 bases are shared with TRBD1. Germline lookup yields CDR1 MNHNY and CDR2 SVGAGI (reference sequence). Trimming took 11 bases from V and 3 from J; bases not matched to a gene: 8. The CDR3 totals 13 residues. This CDR3 reads CAGGTGLKETQYF. The CDR3 DNA sequence: TGTGCCGGCGGGACAGGACTAAAAGAGACCCAGTACTTC.

The V call is TRBV27, the J call TRBJ2-3; 10 bases are a match to TRBD2. Germline CDR1 and CDR2: MNHEY and SMNVEV (reference sequence). Losses at the gene ends were 6 bases for V and 0 bases for J; bases not matched to a gene: 15. This CDR3 comprises 19 residues. CDR3 loop: CASRGLAGAMTSSTDTQYF. As DNA, the CDR3 is TGTGCCAGCAGAGGTCTAGCGGGGGCCATGACTAGTAGCACAGATACGCAGTATTTT.

This clonotype was counted ten times or more. The J gene is TRBJ2-1, the V gene TRBV9; unclear D gene. The V end lost 0 bases, the J end lost 4 bases, and 11 bases lay between the germline ends. CDR3 length: 15 residues. The germline CDR1 and CDR2 sequences are SGDLS and YYNGEE. The chain's CDR3 is CASSVVGTPYNEQFF. The CDR3 coding sequence is TGTGCCAGCAGCGTAGTGGGAACACCTTACAATGAGCAGTTCTTC.

This clonotype was counted at least ten times. This chain links TRBV11-2 with TRBJ1-1, with no clear D. Trimming took off 1 base at V and 7 bases at J, with 7 bases between the two ends. Germline lookup yields CDR1 SGHAT and CDR2 FQNNGV. The length of the CDR3 is 12 residues. CDR3 sequence reads: CASSLVPDEAFF. As DNA, the CDR3 is TGTGCCAGCAGCTTAGTACCAGATGAAGCTTTCTTT.